These 24 T cell receptor beta chains originate from one sample sequenced in a study of regulatory T cells in long-lasting Graves disease. TCR beta libraries were built with iRepertoire HTBI primers and Arm-PCR of CDR3 regions. TCRdb independently ran MiXCR on the multiplex PCR reads; one entry per CDR3 protein. This sample has over 450,000 distinct CDR3 sequences, with 20% to 25% found just once. Time point in this sample: persistent/refractory GD, antithyroid drugs over 5 years with positive TRAb. From RNA extracted from PBMCs, the TCR library was made. The sample in question was peripheral blood mononuclear cells (PBMCs), obtained when the disease was refractory, from a patient treated with antithyroid drugs. All receptors come from a female donor with Graves disease.

This clonotype was seen ten or more times. V gene TRBV20-1 combines with J gene TRBJ1-2; D uncertain. V gave up 3 bases and J gave up 0 bases, with 11 bases separating them. Germline V lookup: CDR1 DFQATT, CDR2 SNEGSKA (reference sequence). The CDR3 consists of 14 residues. The CDR3 loop reads CSARTGIANYGYTF. The CDR3 bases are TGCAGTGCTAGGACGGGCATAGCTAACTATGGCTACACCTTC.

The V call is TRBV18, the J call TRBJ1-1, with 7 bases that match TRBD1. Trimming cost V 4 bases and J 3 bases; bases outside gene matches: 5. Looked up from germline, CDR1 is KGHSH and CDR2 is LQKENI. CDR3 length: 14 residues. CDR3 protein: CASSQRDRDTEAFF. CDR3 coding DNA: TGTGCCAGCTCACAGAGAGACAGGGACACTGAAGCTTTCTTT.

This clonotype was counted once. This chain links TRBV7-8 with TRBJ2-1, with 11 bases matching TRBD1. Germline V lookup: CDR1 SGHVS, CDR2 FQNEAQ. The CDR3 totals 15 residues. The V gene end was trimmed by 5 bases and the J gene end by 10 bases; junction bases not matched to a gene: 10. The CDR3 region is CASSPVPGQGGEQFF. The CDR3 DNA is TGTGCCAGCAGCCCTGTCCCGGGACAGGGGGGAGAGCAGTTCTTC.

This clonotype was picked up a small number of times. The chain links TRBV25-1 to TRBJ2-2, with TRBD1 matching over 8 bases. The CDR3 loop spans 17 amino acids. Trimming at V came to 2 bases and at J to 1 base, leaving 6 bases not matched to a gene. The germline gives CDR1 MGHDK, CDR2 SYGVNS. The CDR3 sequence: CASSEPDRVWNTGELFF. The CDR3 coding sequence is TGTGCCAGCAGTGAACCGGACAGGGTTTGGAACACCGGGGAGCTGTTTTTT.

This clonotype was found many times. The chain has TRBV27 and TRBJ2-4; D gene uncertain. The CDR3 extends over 14 amino acids. Germline-derived CDR1 and CDR2 are MNHEY and SMNVEV (reference sequence). V lost 8 bases, J lost 5 bases, and 16 bases lay in between. This CDR3 is CASGRNGLQNIQYF. CDR3 nucleotides: TGTGCCAGCGGTAGAAACGGGCTACAAAACATTCAGTACTTC.

The sample holds one count of this clonotype. V usage is TRBV27 and J usage is TRBJ2-7, with D unresolved. CDR1 is MNHEY and CDR2 is SMNVEV in the germline V gene (reference sequence). The CDR3 totals 13 residues. V lost 6 bases and J lost 1, with 10 bases in between. The CDR3 bases are TGTGCCAGCAGAAACCATGGGTCCTACGAGCAGTACTTC. Translation: CASRNHGSYEQYF.

This clonotype was observed a handful of times. The chain is built from TRBV7-2 and TRBJ2-3, with TRBD1 as a possible D gene (5 bases). V lost 1 base and J 6 bases, leaving 14 bases between the germline ends. The CDR3 covers 15 residues. In germline, CDR1 is SGHTA, CDR2 FQGNSA. Here the CDR3 reads CASSLVSQAGDTQYF. The CDR3 bases are TGTGCCAGCAGCTTAGTTTCACAGGCCGGCGATACGCAGTATTTT.

This clonotype has only a few counts. V gene TRBV7-8 combines with J gene TRBJ2-2; D is perhaps TRBD1 (6 bases). From germline, CDR1 is SGHVS and CDR2 FQNEAQ. Trimming stripped 5 bases from V and 0 bases from J, with 10 bases between. The CDR3 length is 15 residues. For the CDR3, the DNA is TGTGCCAGCAGCCAGGACAGAGCGAACACCGGGGAGCTGTTTTTT. This sequence encodes CASSQDRANTGELFF.

This chain joins TRBV13 and TRBJ2-7; 10 bases line up with TRBD2. CDR1 and CDR2 from the germline V gene are PRHDT and FYEKMQ (reference sequence). The CDR3 spans 15 residues. The V gene end was trimmed by 5 bases and the J gene end by 4 bases; junction bases not matched to a gene: 8. CDR3 DNA sequence: TGTGCCAGCAGCGCCAGCGGGGGGGCGCGGTACGAGCAGTACTTC. Protein: CASSASGGARYEQYF.

A remark on this clonotype: A single base separates this from a much larger clone, so it may be a read error. CDR3 sequence: CASTAVTGDQPQHF. CDR3 nucleotides: TGTGCCAGCACCGCGGTGACAGGGGATCAGCCCCAGCATTTT. V gene TRBV6-4 combines with J gene TRBJ1-5; 8 bases map to TRBD1. J lost 5 bases, V lost 7 bases, and 7 bases had no gene match. The CDR3 consists of 14 residues. From germline, CDR1 is MRHNA and CDR2 SNTAGT.

V and J are TRBV4-2 and TRBJ2-5, with D tentatively TRBD1 or TRBD2 (5 bases each). This CDR3 is 15 amino acids long. V lost 3 bases and J lost 5, with 16 bases in between. CDR1 is LGHNA, CDR2 YNFKEQ, per germline. The chain's CDR3 is CASSQAVGEKETQYF. The CDR3, as DNA: TGTGCCAGCAGCCAGGCCGTGGGGGAGAAGGAGACCCAGTACTTC.

This clonotype has a count of ten or more. The chain links TRBV2 to TRBJ2-5; D is possibly TRBD1 or TRBD2 (5 bases each). Germline CDR1 SNHLY, CDR2 FYNNEI. Trimming removed 8 bases at V and 9 bases at J, with 19 bases between. This CDR3 is built from 13 residues. CDR3: CASVGPQLVAQYF. The CDR3, as DNA: TGTGCCAGCGTGGGACCGCAACTTGTGGCCCAGTACTTC.

There are a few counts of this clonotype. The rearrangement uses TRBV28 and TRBJ2-1; possibly TRBD2 for D (6 bases). In germline, CDR1 is MDHEN, CDR2 SYDVKM. V was shortened by 10 bases and J by 10 bases, with 26 bases between the two germline ends. There are 15 residues in the CDR3. CDR3 loop: CATRLGGRPGVEQFF. The CDR3 region has the DNA TGTGCCACCAGATTGGGTGGACGTCCGGGAGTGGAGCAGTTCTTC.

The genes are TRBV10-3 and TRBJ1-1; tentative D call: TRBD1 (5 bases). V lost 7 bases and J 5 bases, leaving 17 bases between the germline ends. Germline CDR1 and CDR2: ENHRY and SYGVKD. This CDR3 is 14 amino acids long. The CDR3: CAINNREEGTEAFF. Here the CDR3 DNA reads TGTGCCATCAACAACCGAGAAGAGGGGACTGAAGCTTTCTTT.

This clonotype has at least ten counts. The rearrangement links TRBV20-1 to TRBJ1-1; D is possibly TRBD1 (5 bases). Trimming pared 3 bases from V and 3 bases from J, leaving 8 bases between. Germline-derived CDR1 and CDR2 are DFQATT and SNEGSKA (reference sequence). This CDR3 contains 12 residues. CDR3 bases: TGCAGTGCTAGGGGGCAGTACACTGAAGCTTTCTTT. Its protein product is CSARGQYTEAFF.

Turning to this clonotype: This clone may be a read error of a much larger clone one base away. The chain combines TRBV5-1 with TRBJ2-7; 7 nucleotides line up with TRBD1. CDR1 is SGHRS, CDR2 YFSETQ, per germline. CDR3 length: 14 residues. Here the CDR3 reads CASSFRGGNYEQHF. The CDR3 nucleotides are TGCGCCAGCAGCTTCAGAGGGGGCAACTACGAGCAGCACTTC.

There are a few counts of this clonotype. The chain carries TRBV19 and TRBJ1-4; TRBD1 aligns across 8 bases. J gave up 5 bases and V 6 bases, and 8 bases lay outside the gene matches. The CDR3 covers 15 residues. The germline V gene has CDR1 LNHDA and CDR2 SQIVND (reference sequence). The CDR3 region is CASSTRDRINEKLFF. In nucleotides, the CDR3 is TGTGCCAGTAGCACCCGGGACAGGATAAATGAAAAACTGTTTTTT.

This clonotype has a count of ten or more. The DNA of the CDR3 is TGTGCCAGCAGTCCCGGACTGTCAACAGATACGCAGTATTTT. It encodes CASSPGLSTDTQYF. The chain carries TRBV12-3 or TRBV12-4 and TRBJ2-3; TRBD2 might be the D (5 bases). This CDR3 comprises 14 residues. V gave up 5 bases and J gave up 3 bases, with 12 bases separating them.

The chain recombines TRBV2 with TRBJ2-7; TRBD1 might be the D (6 bases). Trimming removed 6 bases from V and 2 bases from J, with 17 bases in between. This CDR3 has 15 residues. Germline CDR1 is SNHLY and CDR2 is FYNNEI. DNA of the CDR3: TGTGCCAGCAGAGGAACAGGGCCCGAAGCCTACGAGCAGTACTTC. Encoded protein: CASRGTGPEAYEQYF.

The rearrangement links TRBV7-9 to TRBJ1-4, with D maybe TRBD1 (5 bases). The V and J ends lost 2 bases and 7 bases respectively, with 11 bases between them. Germline V lookup: CDR1 SEHNR, CDR2 FQNEAQ (reference sequence). There are 14 residues in the CDR3. This CDR3 is CASSLQDTGEKLFF. The DNA of the CDR3 is TGTGCCAGCAGCTTACAGGACACGGGTGAAAAACTGTTTTTT.

The gene calls are TRBV4-1 and TRBJ1-2; D not certain. The CDR3 contains 16 residues. The V gene's germline CDR1 is MGHRA and CDR2 YSYEKL. Between the trimmed V and J ends, which lost 0 bases and 4 bases, there was a span of 15 bases. In DNA, the CDR3 is TGCGCCAGCAGCCAAGAGAGCAGTGTCGGGAGCTATGGCTACACCTTC. The encoded protein is CASSQESSVGSYGYTF.

This clonotype has ten or more counts. This sequence joins TRBV28 and TRBJ2-7; 8 positions agree with TRBD1. The germline gives CDR1 MDHEN, CDR2 SYDVKM. The CDR3 totals 14 residues. V was pared by 3 bases and J by 3 bases, with 4 bases of the junction left unmatched. CDR3 bases: TGTGCCAGCAGTTTCCCAGGGGGCAACTACGAGCAGTACTTC. It encodes CASSFPGGNYEQYF.

A few counts support this clonotype. The J gene is TRBJ2-5, the V gene TRBV27, with TRBD1 matching over 7 bases. Germline CDR1 reads MNHEY; CDR2 reads SMNVEV (reference sequence). V shed 6 bases and J 1 base; nucleotides not matched to a gene: 5. CDR3 size: 14 residues. CDR3 DNA sequence: TGTGCCAGCAGCTTCCGGACAGGCCAAGAGACCCAGTACTTC. Translating gives CASSFRTGQETQYF.

The chain uses TRBV7-8 and TRBJ1-5; D is unresolved. The germline V gene encodes CDR1 SGHVS and CDR2 FQNEAQ. Trimming took off 1 base at V and 6 bases at J, with 10 bases between the two ends. The CDR3 sequence is 14 residues long. The CDR3 region has the DNA TGTGCCAGCAGCTTAGGAACGGTACGTCAGCCCCAGCATTTT. It encodes CASSLGTVRQPQHF.